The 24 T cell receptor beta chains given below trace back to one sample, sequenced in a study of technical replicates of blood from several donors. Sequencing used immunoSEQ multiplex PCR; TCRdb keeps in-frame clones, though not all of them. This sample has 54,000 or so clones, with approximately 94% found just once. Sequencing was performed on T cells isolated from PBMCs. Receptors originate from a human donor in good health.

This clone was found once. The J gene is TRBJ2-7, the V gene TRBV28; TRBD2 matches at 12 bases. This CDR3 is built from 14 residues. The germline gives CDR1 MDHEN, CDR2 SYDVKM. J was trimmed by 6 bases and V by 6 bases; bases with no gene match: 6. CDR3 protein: CASRPGLAGLEQYF. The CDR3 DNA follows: TGTGCCAGCAGGCCGGGACTAGCGGGTCTCGAGCAGTACTTC.

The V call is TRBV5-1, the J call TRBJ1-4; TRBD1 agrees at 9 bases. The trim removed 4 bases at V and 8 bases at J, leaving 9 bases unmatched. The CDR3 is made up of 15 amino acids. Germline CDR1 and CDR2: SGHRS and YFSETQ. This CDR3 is CASSVSGTGKEKLFF. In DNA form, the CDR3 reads TGCGCCAGCAGCGTATCTGGGACAGGGAAAGAAAAACTGTTTTTT.

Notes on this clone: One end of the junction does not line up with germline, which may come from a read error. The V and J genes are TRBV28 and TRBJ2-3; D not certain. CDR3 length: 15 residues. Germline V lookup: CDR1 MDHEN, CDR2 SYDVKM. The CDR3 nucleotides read TGTGCCAGCAGTATATGGCAAACAGGCACAGATACGCAGTATTTT. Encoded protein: CASSIWQTGTDTQYF.

This chain's CDR3 is CASSLWGGSTDTQYF. The CDR3 DNA reads as TGTGCCAGCAGTTTGTGGGGGGGGAGCACAGATACGCAGTATTTT. The rearrangement links TRBV28 to TRBJ2-3; 7 positions agree with TRBD2. V lost 3 bases to trimming and J lost 0 bases; unmatched junction nucleotides: 3. CDR3 length: 15 residues. Germline CDR1 MDHEN, CDR2 SYDVKM.

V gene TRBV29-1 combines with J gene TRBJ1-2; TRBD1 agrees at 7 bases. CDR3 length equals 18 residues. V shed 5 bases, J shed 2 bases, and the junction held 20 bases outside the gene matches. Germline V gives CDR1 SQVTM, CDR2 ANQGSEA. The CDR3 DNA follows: TGCAGCGTTCCACAATACCCGACAGGGCGAGTTCCCAACTATGGCTACACCTTC. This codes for CSVPQYPTGRVPNYGYTF. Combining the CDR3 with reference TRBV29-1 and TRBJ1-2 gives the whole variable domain SAVISQKPSRDICQRGTSLTIQCQVDSQVTMMFWYRQQPGQSLTLIATANQGSEATYESGFVIDKFPISRPNLTFSTLTVSNMSPEDSSIYLCSVPQYPTGRVPNYGYTFGSGTRLTVV.

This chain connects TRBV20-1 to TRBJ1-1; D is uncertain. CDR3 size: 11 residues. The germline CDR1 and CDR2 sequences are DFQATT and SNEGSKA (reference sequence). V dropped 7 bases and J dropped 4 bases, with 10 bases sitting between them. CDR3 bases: TGCAGTGTCGGGCGGGGCACTGAAGCTTTCTTT. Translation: CSVGRGTEAFF.

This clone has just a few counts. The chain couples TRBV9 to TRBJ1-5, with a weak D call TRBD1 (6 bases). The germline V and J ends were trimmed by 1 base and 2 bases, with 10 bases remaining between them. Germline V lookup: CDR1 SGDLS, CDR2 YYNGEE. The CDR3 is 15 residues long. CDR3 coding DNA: TGTGCCAGCAGCGTATTGCCAGGGGGCAATCAGCCCCAGCATTTT. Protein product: CASSVLPGGNQPQHF.

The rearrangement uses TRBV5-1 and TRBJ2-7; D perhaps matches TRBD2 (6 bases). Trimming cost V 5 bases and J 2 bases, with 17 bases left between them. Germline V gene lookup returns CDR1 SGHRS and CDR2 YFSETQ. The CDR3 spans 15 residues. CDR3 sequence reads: CASSYYAGITYEQYF. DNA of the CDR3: TGCGCCAGCAGTTATTATGCGGGGATAACCTACGAGCAGTACTTC. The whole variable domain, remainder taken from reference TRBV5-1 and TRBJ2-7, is KAGVTQTPRYLIKTRGQQVTLSCSPISGHRSVSWYQQTPGQGLQFLFEYFSETQRNKGNFPGRFSGRQFSNSRSEMNVSTLELGDSALYLCASSYYAGITYEQYFGPGTRLTVT.

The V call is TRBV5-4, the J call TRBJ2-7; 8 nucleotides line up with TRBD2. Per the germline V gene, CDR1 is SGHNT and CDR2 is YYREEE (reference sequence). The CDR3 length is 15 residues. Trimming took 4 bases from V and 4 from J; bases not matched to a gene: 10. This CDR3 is CASSTRLASAYEQYF. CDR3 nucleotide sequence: TGTGCCAGCAGCACAAGACTAGCGTCTGCATACGAGCAGTACTTC.

CDR3: CSVRGEGRPGELFF. CDR3 bases: TGCAGCGTAAGGGGGGAGGGACGACCCGGGGAGCTGTTTTTT. The V and J genes are TRBV29-1 and TRBJ2-2; D perhaps matches TRBD2 (7 bases). The germline V gene encodes CDR1 SQVTM and CDR2 ANQGSEA. The CDR3 contains 14 residues. V was shortened by 6 bases and J by 6 bases, with 17 bases between the two germline ends.

This CDR3 is CASSFSPSGRGLNEQYF. The CDR3 bases are TGTGCCAGCAGTTTCAGTCCTAGCGGGAGGGGGCTGAACGAGCAGTACTTC. This chain uses TRBV28 with TRBJ2-7, with 12 bases aligning to TRBD2. Trimming removed 3 bases from V and 5 bases from J; junction bases left unmatched: 11. The CDR3 spans 17 residues. Germline assignment: CDR1 MDHEN and CDR2 SYDVKM.

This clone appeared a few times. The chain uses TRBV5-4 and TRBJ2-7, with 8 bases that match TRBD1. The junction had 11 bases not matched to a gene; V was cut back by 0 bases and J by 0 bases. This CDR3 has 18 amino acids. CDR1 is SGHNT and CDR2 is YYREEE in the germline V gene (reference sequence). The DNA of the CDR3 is TGTGCCAGCAGCTTGGATATTAGTTGGGGACAGGTCTCCTACGAGCAGTACTTC. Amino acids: CASSLDISWGQVSYEQYF.

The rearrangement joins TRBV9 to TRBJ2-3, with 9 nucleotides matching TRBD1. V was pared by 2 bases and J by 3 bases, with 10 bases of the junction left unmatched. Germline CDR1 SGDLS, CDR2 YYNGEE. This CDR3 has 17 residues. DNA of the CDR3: TGTGCCAGCAGCGTGGGACAGGGTCTGTCGGGAACAGATACGCAGTATTTT. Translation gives CASSVGQGLSGTDTQYF.

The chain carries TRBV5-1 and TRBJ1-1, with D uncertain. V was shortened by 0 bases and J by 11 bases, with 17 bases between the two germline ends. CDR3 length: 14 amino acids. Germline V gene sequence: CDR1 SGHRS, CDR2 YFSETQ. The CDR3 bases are TGCGCCAGCAGCTTGGCCGGGGTGCAAAGTGCGGCTTTCTTT. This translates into CASSLAGVQSAAFF.

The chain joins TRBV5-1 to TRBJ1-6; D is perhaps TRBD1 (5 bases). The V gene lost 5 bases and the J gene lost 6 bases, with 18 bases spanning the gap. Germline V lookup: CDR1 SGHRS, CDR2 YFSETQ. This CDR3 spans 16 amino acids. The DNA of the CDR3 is TGCGCCAGCAGTCGCAACCCGGGGGGAAGTAATTCACCCCTCCACTTT. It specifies CASSRNPGGSNSPLHF. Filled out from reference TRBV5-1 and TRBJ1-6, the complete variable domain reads KAGVTQTPRYLIKTRGQQVTLSCSPISGHRSVSWYQQTPGQGLQFLFEYFSETQRNKGNFPGRFSGRQFSNSRSEMNVSTLELGDSALYLCASSRNPGGSNSPLHFGNGTRLTVT.

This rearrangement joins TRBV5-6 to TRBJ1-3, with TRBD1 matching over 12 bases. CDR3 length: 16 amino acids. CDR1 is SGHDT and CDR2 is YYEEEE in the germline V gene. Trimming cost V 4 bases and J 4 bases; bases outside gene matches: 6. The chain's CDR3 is CASSRWDRGLGNTIYF. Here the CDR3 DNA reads TGTGCCAGCAGCCGCTGGGACAGGGGGCTCGGAAACACCATATATTTT.

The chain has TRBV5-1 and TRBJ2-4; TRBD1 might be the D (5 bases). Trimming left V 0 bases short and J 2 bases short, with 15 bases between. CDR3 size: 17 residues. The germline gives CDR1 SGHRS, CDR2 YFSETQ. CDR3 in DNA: TGCGCCAGCAGCTTGGCGGTCCAGGGCTGGTCCAAAAACATTCAGTACTTC. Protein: CASSLAVQGWSKNIQYF.

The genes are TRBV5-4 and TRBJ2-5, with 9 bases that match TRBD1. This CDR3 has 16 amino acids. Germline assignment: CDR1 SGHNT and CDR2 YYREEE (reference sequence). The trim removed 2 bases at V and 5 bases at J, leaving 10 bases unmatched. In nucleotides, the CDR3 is TGTGCCAGCAGCTTACCTACAGGGGGCGGAAGGGAGACCCAGTACTTC. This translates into CASSLPTGGGRETQYF.

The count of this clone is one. The CDR3 protein is CASSSLAGGSTDTQYF. CDR3 nucleotides: TGCGCCAGCAGCTCACTAGCGGGGGGTAGCACAGATACGCAGTATTTT. V and J are TRBV5-1 and TRBJ2-3; TRBD2 aligns across 12 bases. In germline, CDR1 is SGHRS, CDR2 YFSETQ. The ends lost 3 bases at V and 0 bases at J; junction bases unmatched: 2. There are 16 residues in the CDR3.

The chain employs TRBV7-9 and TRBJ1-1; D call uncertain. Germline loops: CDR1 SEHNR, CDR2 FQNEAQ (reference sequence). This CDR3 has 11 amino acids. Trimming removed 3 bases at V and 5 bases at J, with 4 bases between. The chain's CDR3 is CASSFLTEAFF. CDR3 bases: TGTGCCAGCAGCTTTCTTACTGAAGCTTTCTTT.

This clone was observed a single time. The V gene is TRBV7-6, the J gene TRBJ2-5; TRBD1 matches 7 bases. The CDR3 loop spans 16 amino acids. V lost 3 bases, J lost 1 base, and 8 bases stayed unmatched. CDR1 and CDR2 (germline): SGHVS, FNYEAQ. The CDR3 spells CASSFTHRGPQETQYF. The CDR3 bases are TGTGCCAGCAGCTTTACCCACAGGGGTCCCCAAGAGACCCAGTACTTC. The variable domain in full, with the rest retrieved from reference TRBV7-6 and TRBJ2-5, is GAGVSQSPRYKVTKRGQDVALRCDPISGHVSLYWYRQALGQGPEFLTYFNYEAQQDKSGLPNDRFSAERPEGSISTLTIQRTEQRDSAMYRCASSFTHRGPQETQYFGPGTRLLVL.

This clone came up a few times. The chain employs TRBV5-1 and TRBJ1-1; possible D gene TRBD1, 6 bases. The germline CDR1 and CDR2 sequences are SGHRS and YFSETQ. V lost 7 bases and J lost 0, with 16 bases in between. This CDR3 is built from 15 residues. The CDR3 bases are TGCGCCAGCTCCCTCCACAGGGAATTGAACACTGAAGCTTTCTTT. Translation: CASSLHRELNTEAFF.

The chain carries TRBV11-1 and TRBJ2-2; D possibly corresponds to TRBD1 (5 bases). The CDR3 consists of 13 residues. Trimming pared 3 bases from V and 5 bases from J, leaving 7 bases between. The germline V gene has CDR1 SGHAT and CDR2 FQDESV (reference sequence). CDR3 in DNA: TGTGCCAGCAGCTTTAGGGGAACCGGGGAGCTGTTTTTT. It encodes CASSFRGTGELFF.

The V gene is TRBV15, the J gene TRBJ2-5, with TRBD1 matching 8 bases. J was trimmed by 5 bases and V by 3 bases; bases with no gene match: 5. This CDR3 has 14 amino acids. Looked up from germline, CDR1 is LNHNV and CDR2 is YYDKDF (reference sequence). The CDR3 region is CATSSRTGFETQYF. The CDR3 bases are TGTGCCACCAGCAGCAGGACAGGGTTTGAGACCCAGTACTTC.